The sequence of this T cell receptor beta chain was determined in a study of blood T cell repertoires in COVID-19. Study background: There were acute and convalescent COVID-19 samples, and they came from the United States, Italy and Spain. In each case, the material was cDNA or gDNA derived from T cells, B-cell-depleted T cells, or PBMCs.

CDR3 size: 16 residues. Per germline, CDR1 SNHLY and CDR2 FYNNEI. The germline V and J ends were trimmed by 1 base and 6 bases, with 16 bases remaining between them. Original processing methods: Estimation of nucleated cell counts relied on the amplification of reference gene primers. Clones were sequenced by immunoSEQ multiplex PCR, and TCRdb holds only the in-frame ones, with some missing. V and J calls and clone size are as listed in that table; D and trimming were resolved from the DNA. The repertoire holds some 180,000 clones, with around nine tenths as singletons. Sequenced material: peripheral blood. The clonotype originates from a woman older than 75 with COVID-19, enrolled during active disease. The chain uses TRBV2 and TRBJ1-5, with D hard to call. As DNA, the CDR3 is TGTGCCAGCAGTGAAGAGCGTATTTCGGGGTTTCAGCCCCAGCATTTT. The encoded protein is CASSEERISGFQPQHF.